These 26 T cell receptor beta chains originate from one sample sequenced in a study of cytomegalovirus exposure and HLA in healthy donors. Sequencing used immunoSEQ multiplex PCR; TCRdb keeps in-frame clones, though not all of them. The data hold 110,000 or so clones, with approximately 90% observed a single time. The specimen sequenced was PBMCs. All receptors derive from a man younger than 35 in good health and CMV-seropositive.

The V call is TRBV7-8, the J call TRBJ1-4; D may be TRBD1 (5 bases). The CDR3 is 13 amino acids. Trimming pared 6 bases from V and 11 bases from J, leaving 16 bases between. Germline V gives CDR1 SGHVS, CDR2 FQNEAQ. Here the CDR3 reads CASRGQGGAKLFF. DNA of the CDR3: TGTGCCAGCAGGGGGCAGGGAGGCGCGAAACTGTTTTTT.

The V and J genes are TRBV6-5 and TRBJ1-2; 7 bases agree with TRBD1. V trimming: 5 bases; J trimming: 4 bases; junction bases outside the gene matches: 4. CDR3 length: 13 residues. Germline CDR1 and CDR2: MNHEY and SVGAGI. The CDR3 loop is CASSLRTGYGYTF. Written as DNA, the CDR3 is TGTGCCAGCAGTCTTAGGACAGGCTATGGCTACACCTTC.

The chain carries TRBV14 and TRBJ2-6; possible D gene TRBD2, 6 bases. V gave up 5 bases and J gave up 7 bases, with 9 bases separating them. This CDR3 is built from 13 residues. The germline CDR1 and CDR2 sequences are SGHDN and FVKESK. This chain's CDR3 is CASSLGGANVLTF. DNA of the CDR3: TGTGCCAGCAGCTTGGGAGGAGCCAACGTCCTGACTTTC.

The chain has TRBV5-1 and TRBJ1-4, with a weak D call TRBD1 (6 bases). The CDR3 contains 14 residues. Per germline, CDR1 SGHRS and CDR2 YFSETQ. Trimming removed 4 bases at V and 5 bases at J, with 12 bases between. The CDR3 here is CASSLTGSNEKLFF. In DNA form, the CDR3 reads TGCGCCAGCAGCCTCACAGGGTCGAATGAAAAACTGTTTTTT. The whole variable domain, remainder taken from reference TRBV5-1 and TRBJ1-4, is KAGVTQTPRYLIKTRGQQVTLSCSPISGHRSVSWYQQTPGQGLQFLFEYFSETQRNKGNFPGRFSGRQFSNSRSEMNVSTLELGDSALYLCASSLTGSNEKLFFGSGTQLSVL.

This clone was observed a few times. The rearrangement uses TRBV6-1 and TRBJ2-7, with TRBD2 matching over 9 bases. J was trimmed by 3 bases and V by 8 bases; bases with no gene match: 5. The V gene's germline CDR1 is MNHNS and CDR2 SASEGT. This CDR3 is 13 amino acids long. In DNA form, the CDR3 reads TGTGCCAGCGAGCGGGGGGAAAACTACGAGCAGTACTTC. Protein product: CASERGENYEQYF.

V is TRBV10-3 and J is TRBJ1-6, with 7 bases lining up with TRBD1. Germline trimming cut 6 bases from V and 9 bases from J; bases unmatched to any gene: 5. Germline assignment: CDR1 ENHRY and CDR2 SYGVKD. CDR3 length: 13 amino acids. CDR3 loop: CAIRGQYGSPLHF. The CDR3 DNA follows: TGTGCCATCAGGGGACAGTACGGTTCACCCCTCCACTTT.

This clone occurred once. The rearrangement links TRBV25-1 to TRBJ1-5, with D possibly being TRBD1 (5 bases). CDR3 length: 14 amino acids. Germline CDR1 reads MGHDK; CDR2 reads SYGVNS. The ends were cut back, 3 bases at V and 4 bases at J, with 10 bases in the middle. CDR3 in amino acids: CASSDSGINQPQHF. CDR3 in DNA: TGTGCCAGCAGTGATTCAGGGATAAATCAGCCCCAGCATTTT. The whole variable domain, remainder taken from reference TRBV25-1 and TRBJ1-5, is EADIYQTPRYLVIGTGKKITLECSQTMGHDKMYWYQQDPGMELHLIHYSYGVNSTEKGDLSSESTVSRIRTEHFPLTLESARPSHTSQYLCASSDSGINQPQHFGDGTRLSIL.

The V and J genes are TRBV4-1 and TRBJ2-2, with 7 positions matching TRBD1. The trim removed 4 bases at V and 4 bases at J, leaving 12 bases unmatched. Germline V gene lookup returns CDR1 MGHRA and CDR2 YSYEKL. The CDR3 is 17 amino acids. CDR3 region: CASSPLQRGLGTGELFF. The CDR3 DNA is TGCGCCAGCAGCCCCCTACAGAGGGGGCTTGGCACCGGGGAGCTGTTTTTT.

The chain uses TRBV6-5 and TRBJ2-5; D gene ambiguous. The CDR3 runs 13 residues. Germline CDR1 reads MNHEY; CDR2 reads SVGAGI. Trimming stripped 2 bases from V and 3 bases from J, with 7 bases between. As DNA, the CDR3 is TGTGCCAGCAGTTACGACCGGGAAGAGACCCAGTACTTC. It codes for CASSYDREETQYF.

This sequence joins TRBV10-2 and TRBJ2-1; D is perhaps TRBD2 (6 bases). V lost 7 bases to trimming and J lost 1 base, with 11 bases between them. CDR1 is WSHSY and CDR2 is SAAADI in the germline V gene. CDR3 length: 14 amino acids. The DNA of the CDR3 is TGCGCCAGCAACCGGGAGTTATCCTACAATGAGCAGTTCTTC. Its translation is CASNRELSYNEQFF.

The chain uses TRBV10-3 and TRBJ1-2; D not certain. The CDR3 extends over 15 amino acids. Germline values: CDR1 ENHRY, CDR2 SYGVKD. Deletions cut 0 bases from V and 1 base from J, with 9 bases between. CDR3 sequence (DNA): TGTGCCATCAGTGAGTCTGGGCAGGTTAACTATGGCTACACCTTC. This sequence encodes CAISESGQVNYGYTF.

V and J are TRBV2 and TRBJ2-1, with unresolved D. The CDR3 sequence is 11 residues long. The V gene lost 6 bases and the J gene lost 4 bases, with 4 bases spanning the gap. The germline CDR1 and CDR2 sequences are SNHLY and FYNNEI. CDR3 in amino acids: CASSEYNEQFF. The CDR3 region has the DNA TGTGCCAGCAGCGAGTACAATGAGCAGTTCTTC.

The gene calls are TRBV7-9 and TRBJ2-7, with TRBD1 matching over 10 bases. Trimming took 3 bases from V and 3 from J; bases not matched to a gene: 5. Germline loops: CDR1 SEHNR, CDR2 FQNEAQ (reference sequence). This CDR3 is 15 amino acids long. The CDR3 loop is CASSFPGQGGYEQYF. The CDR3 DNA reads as TGTGCCAGCAGCTTTCCCGGACAGGGGGGCTACGAGCAGTACTTC.

CDR3 sequence (DNA): TGTGCCACCACGGACGCGGGGGGGCCAAGTGAGCAGTTCTTC. Translated: CATTDAGGPSEQFF. This chain uses TRBV15 with TRBJ2-1; 9 bases are shared with TRBD2. The germline V gene encodes CDR1 LNHNV and CDR2 YYDKDF (reference sequence). V trimming: 7 bases; J trimming: 9 bases; junction bases outside the gene matches: 10. The CDR3 is 14 residues long.

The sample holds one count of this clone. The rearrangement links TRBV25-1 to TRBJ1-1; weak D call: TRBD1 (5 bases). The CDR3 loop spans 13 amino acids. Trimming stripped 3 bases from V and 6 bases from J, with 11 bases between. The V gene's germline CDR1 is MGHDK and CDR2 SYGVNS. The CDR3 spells CASSERQISEAFF. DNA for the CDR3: TGTGCCAGCAGTGAGAGACAGATCTCTGAAGCTTTCTTT.

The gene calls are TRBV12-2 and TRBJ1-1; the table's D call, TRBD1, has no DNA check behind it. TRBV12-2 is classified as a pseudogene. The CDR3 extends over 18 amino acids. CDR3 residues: CASRPKGGQGAEDTEAFF. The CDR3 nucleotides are TGTGCAAGTCGCCCTAAGGGGGGACAGGGGGCAGAGGACACTGAAGCTTTCTTT.

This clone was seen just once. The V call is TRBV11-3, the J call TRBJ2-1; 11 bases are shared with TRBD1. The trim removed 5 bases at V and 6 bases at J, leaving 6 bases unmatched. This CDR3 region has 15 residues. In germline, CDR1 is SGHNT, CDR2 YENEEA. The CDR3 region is CASSARTGGPNEQFF. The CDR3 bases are TGTGCCAGCAGCGCCCGGACAGGGGGCCCCAATGAGCAGTTCTTC.

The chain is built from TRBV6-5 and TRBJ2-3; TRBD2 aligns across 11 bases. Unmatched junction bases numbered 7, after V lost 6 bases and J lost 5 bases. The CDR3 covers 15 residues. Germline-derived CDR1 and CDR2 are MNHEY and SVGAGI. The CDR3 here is CASSSSGGARDTQYF. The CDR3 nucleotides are TGTGCCAGCAGCAGTAGCGGGGGGGCCAGAGATACGCAGTATTTT.

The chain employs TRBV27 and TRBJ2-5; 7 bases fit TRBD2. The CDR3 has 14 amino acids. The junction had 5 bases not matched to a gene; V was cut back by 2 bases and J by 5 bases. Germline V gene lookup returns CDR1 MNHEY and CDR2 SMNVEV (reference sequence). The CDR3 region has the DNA TGTGCCAGCAGTTTAGCGGGGCGGGGGGAGACCCAGTACTTC. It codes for CASSLAGRGETQYF.

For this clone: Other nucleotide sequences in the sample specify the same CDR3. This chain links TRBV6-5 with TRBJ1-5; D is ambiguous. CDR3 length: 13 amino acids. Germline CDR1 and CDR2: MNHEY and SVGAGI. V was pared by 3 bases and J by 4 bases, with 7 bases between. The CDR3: CASSYGLNQPQHF. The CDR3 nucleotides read TGTGCCAGCAGTTATGGTCTAAATCAGCCCCAGCATTTT.

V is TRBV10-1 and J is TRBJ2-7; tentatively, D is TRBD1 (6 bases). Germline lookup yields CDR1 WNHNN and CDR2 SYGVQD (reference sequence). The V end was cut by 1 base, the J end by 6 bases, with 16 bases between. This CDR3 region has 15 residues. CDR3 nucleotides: TGCGCCAGCAGTGAGTACCGCAGGGGTCACTTCGAGCAGTACTTC. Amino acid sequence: CASSEYRRGHFEQYF.

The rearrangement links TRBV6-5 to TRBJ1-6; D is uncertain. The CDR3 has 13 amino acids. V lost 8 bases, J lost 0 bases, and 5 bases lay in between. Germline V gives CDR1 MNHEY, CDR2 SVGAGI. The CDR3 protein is CASRSSYNSPLHF. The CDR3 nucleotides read TGTGCCAGCCGGAGCTCCTATAATTCACCCCTCCACTTT.

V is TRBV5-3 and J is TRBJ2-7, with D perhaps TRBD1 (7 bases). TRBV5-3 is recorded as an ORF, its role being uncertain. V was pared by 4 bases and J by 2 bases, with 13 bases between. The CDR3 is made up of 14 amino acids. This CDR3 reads CARSPGGRTYEQYF. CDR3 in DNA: TGTGCCAGAAGCCCAGGGGGGAGGACCTACGAGCAGTACTTC.

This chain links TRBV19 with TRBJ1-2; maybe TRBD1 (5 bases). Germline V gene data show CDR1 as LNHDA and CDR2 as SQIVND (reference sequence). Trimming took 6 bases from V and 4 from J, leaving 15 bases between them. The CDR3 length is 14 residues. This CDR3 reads CASSQRDWRYGYTF. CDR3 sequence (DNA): TGTGCCAGTAGCCAGAGGGACTGGCGCTATGGCTACACCTTC.

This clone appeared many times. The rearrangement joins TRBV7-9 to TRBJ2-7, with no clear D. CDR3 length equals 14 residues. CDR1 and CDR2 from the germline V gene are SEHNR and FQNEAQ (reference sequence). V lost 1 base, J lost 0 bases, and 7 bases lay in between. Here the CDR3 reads CASSLVANSYEQYF. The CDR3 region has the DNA TGTGCCAGCAGCTTAGTCGCGAACTCCTACGAGCAGTACTTC.

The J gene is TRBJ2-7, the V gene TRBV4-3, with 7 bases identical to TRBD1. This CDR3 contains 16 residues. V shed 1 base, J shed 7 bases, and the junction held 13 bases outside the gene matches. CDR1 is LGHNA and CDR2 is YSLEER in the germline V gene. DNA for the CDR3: TGCGCCAGCAGCCAAGCCGGGACAGTGTTTCCTAAGGAGCAGTACTTC. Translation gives CASSQAGTVFPKEQYF.